This entry lists 26 T cell receptor beta chains sequenced from one sample in a study of post-analysis software for immune sequencing data. TCR beta libraries were prepared from cDNA with unique molecular identifiers. TCRdb reprocessed the PCR reads via MiXCR and lists one record per CDR3 protein. The data show 150,000 to 200,000 distinct CDR3 sequences, 36% seen once. Sequenced material: blood, taken after autologous hematopoietic stem cell transplantation. The receptors derive from a girl aged 5 to 17 with multiple sclerosis.

V usage is TRBV29-1 and J usage is TRBJ2-1; D tentatively fits TRBD1 or TRBD2 (5 bases each). Trimming took off 5 bases at V and 6 bases at J, with 11 bases between the two ends. The germline CDR1 and CDR2 sequences are SQVTM and ANQGSEA. This CDR3 comprises 12 residues. The CDR3 region has the DNA TGCAGCGTTCCCTGGGGGAGCAATGAGCAGTTCTTC. It translates to CSVPWGSNEQFF.

The V gene is TRBV7-9, the J gene TRBJ1-1, with D uncertain. The germline CDR1 and CDR2 sequences are SEHNR and FQNEAQ (reference sequence). The CDR3 runs 15 residues. The V end was cut by 1 base, the J end by 0 bases, with 9 bases between. The CDR3 nucleotides read TGTGCCAGCAGCTTAGGGCCTGCGATGAACACTGAAGCTTTCTTT. Translated, it gives CASSLGPAMNTEAFF.

CDR3 nucleotide sequence: TGTGCCATCAGTCCTAGCGGGAGGGATGAGCAGTTCTTC. The encoded protein is CAISPSGRDEQFF. This chain connects TRBV10-3 to TRBJ2-1, with 12 nucleotides matching TRBD2. The V and J ends lost 5 bases and 8 bases, in that order; junction bases with no gene match: 1. Germline lookup yields CDR1 ENHRY and CDR2 SYGVKD. The CDR3 loop spans 13 amino acids.

V and J are TRBV12-3 or TRBV12-4 and TRBJ2-3; D is perhaps TRBD1 or TRBD2 (6 bases each). V lost 5 bases, J lost 4 bases, and 13 bases lay in between. This CDR3 has 14 amino acids. CDR3 loop: CASSGGAGADTQYF. The CDR3 nucleotides read TGTGCCAGCAGTGGAGGGGCAGGGGCAGATACGCAGTATTTT.

About this clonotype: An end of the junction differs from the germline gene, which may be a read error. The chain employs TRBV6-6 and TRBJ1-2, with TRBD1 identical over 8 bases. Germline V gene data show CDR1 as MNHNY and CDR2 as SVGAGI (reference sequence). The CDR3 totals 17 residues. The CDR3 sequence is CASSYSRPRGLDYGCTF. The CDR3 DNA sequence: TGTGCCAGCAGTTACTCGAGACCCAGGGGGCTAGACTATGGCTGCACCTTC.

This clonotype was seen only a few times. The rearrangement joins TRBV12-3 or TRBV12-4 to TRBJ2-7; D gene unclear. CDR3 length equals 13 residues. With 3 bases removed from V and 4 bases from J, the gap between germline ends came to 10 bases. The CDR3 reads CASSLGSQYEQYF. For the CDR3, the DNA is TGTGCCAGCAGTTTGGGCAGCCAGTACGAGCAGTACTTC.

The chain couples TRBV4-1 to TRBJ1-1; 7 nucleotides line up with TRBD1. CDR1 and CDR2 (germline): MGHRA, YSYEKL. The CDR3 runs 17 residues. With V trimmed by 0 bases and J by 2 bases, 9 bases remained unmatched. The CDR3 sequence is CASSQDRLWDSNTEAFF. Written as DNA, the CDR3 is TGCGCCAGCAGCCAAGATCGTCTGTGGGACAGTAACACTGAAGCTTTCTTT.

This clonotype has only one observation. This sequence joins TRBV6-1 and TRBJ1-5; D unclear. The CDR3 sequence is 16 residues long. Trimming pared 6 bases from V and 5 bases from J, leaving 20 bases between. Germline values: CDR1 MNHNS, CDR2 SASEGT. In DNA, the CDR3 is TGTGCCAGCAGCCCGCCCGGGAAGAGGAGCGATCAGCCCCAGCATTTT. Its translation is CASSPPGKRSDQPQHF.

This clonotype was seen a few times. The chain carries TRBV7-2 and TRBJ2-3; D is possibly TRBD2 (5 bases). Deletions cut 1 base from V and 4 bases from J, with 12 bases between. Per the germline V gene, CDR1 is SGHTA and CDR2 is FQGNSA. This CDR3 region has 15 residues. Written as DNA, the CDR3 is TGTGCCAGCAGCTTAGGAGGGATCGGGGCAGATACGCAGTATTTT. It is translated as CASSLGGIGADTQYF.

The chain links TRBV7-8 to TRBJ2-1; D unclear. The germline CDR1 and CDR2 sequences are SGHVS and FQNEAQ. This CDR3 is built from 17 residues. Trimming shortened V by 1 base and J by 0 bases, and 13 bases separated the two germline ends. Here the CDR3 DNA reads TGTGCCAGCAGCTTAGGTAGGCCCGGTTACTCCTACAATGAGCAGTTCTTC. It encodes CASSLGRPGYSYNEQFF.

This clonotype was recorded a few times. The chain couples TRBV5-1 to TRBJ2-4, with TRBD2 matching over 12 bases. The end of the DNA aligns better with TRBJ2-7, so the J call may be wrong. From germline, CDR1 is SGHRS and CDR2 YFSETQ. This CDR3 comprises 17 residues. The CDR3 region is CASSLGLAGLRRDEQYF. The CDR3 nucleotides are TGCGCCAGCAGCTTAGGACTAGCGGGACTCCGGCGGGACGAGCAGTACTTC.

This chain links TRBV20-1 with TRBJ2-4; D is possibly TRBD1 (5 bases). CDR1 is DFQATT, CDR2 SNEGSKA, per germline (reference sequence). This CDR3 is 15 amino acids long. V was clipped by 4 bases and J by 1 base, with 14 bases between them. CDR3 loop: CSATGHPSAKNIQYF. For the CDR3, the DNA is TGCAGTGCTACCGGACATCCGAGTGCCAAAAACATTCAGTACTTC.

This clonotype was picked up a small number of times. This chain links TRBV9 with TRBJ2-5; D possibly corresponds to TRBD1 (5 bases). This CDR3 has 14 amino acids. CDR1 and CDR2 from the germline V gene are SGDLS and YYNGEE. V lost 0 bases and J lost 0, with 6 bases in between. The CDR3 is CASSVAGYQETQYF. The CDR3 DNA sequence: TGTGCCAGCAGCGTAGCAGGGTACCAAGAGACCCAGTACTTC. Combining the CDR3 with reference TRBV9 and TRBJ2-5 gives the whole variable domain DSGVTQTPKHLITATGQRVTLRCSPRSGDLSVYWYQQSLDQGLQFLIQYYNGEERAKGNILERFSAQQFPDLHSELNLSSLELGDSALYFCASSVAGYQETQYFGPGTRLLVL.

The genes are TRBV12-3 or TRBV12-4 and TRBJ2-4; no firm D call. Between the trimmed V and J ends, which lost 11 bases and 0 bases, there was a span of 14 bases. This CDR3 is built from 14 residues. CDR3 nucleotides: TGTGCCTCCAGTGAGATTCTAGCCAAAAACATTCAGTACTTC. Translating it yields CASSEILAKNIQYF.

This sequence joins TRBV7-2 and TRBJ2-5; 8 bases are a match to TRBD1. CDR1 and CDR2 (germline): SGHTA, FQGNSA. The CDR3 length is 14 residues. V lost 5 bases, J lost 4 bases, and 6 bases stayed unmatched. The CDR3 loop is CASSVTGVGETQYF. The CDR3 nucleotides are TGTGCCAGCAGCGTGACAGGGGTAGGAGAGACCCAGTACTTC.

For the CDR3, the DNA is TGTGCCAGCTCACCACAGACAGGGAGGAATGAGCAGTTCTTC. Its translation: CASSPQTGRNEQFF. The rearrangement uses TRBV18 and TRBJ2-1, with D maybe TRBD1 (7 bases). V shed 1 base and J shed 7 bases, with 11 bases lying between them. This CDR3 region has 14 residues. CDR1 and CDR2 from the germline V gene are KGHSH and LQKENI.

The chain carries TRBV28 and TRBJ2-7; 8 bases fit TRBD2. Per germline, CDR1 MDHEN and CDR2 SYDVKM. This CDR3 spans 15 amino acids. Trimming removed 6 bases from V and 1 base from J; junction bases left unmatched: 8. The CDR3 DNA is TGTGCCAGCAGCCATCGGGGGGGAATATCCTACGAGCAGTACTTC. Translating it yields CASSHRGGISYEQYF. The full variable domain, rest sourced from reference TRBV28 and TRBJ2-7, is DVKVTQSSRYLVKRTGEKVFLECVQDMDHENMFWYRQDPGLGLRLIYFSYDVKMKEKGDIPEGYSVSREKKERFSLILESASTNQTSMYLCASSHRGGISYEQYFGPGTRLTVT.

The genes are TRBV29-1 and TRBJ2-1, with unresolved D. Trimming took off 7 bases at V and 8 bases at J, with 12 bases between the two ends. The CDR3 runs 11 residues. Germline assignment: CDR1 SQVTM and CDR2 ANQGSEA. The CDR3 here is CSAAVWDEQFF. CDR3 DNA: TGCAGCGCTGCCGTGTGGGATGAGCAGTTCTTC.

This chain links TRBV20-1 with TRBJ1-2; 7 bases are a match to TRBD1. This CDR3 spans 12 amino acids. The germline CDR1 and CDR2 sequences are DFQATT and SNEGSKA (reference sequence). Trimming at V came to 3 bases and at J to 3 bases, leaving 1 base not matched to a gene. CDR3 sequence (DNA): TGCAGTGCTAGCAGGGGGGACTATGGCTACACCTTC. Protein: CSASRGDYGYTF.

The chain combines TRBV20-1 with TRBJ2-1, with D possibly being TRBD2 (8 bases). The CDR3 runs to 17 residues. Germline-derived CDR1 and CDR2 are DFQATT and SNEGSKA (reference sequence). Trimming removed 5 bases at V and 7 bases at J, with 27 bases between. The chain's CDR3 is CSAQKPQGLAGLNEQFF. For the CDR3, the DNA is TGCAGTGCTCAAAAACCACAGGGGCTAGCGGGCTTAAATGAGCAGTTCTTC.

Of note for this clonotype: The junction does not match germline at one end; this may be a read error. V is TRBV12-3 or TRBV12-4 and J is TRBJ1-4, with 8 bases matching TRBD1. This CDR3 is 16 amino acids long. The CDR3 protein is CAGSFATGASNEKLFF. The CDR3 DNA is TGTGCCGGCAGTTTCGCGACAGGGGCCTCTAATGAAAAACTGTTTTTT.

V usage is TRBV3-1 and J usage is TRBJ1-2; no clear D. Trimming stripped 1 base from V and 10 bases from J, with 13 bases between. CDR1 and CDR2 (germline): LGHDT, YNNKEL (reference sequence). This CDR3 is built from 13 residues. The CDR3 loop is CASSQGAEVLYTF. The CDR3 coding sequence is TGTGCCAGCAGCCAAGGCGCGGAGGTCCTCTACACCTTC.

This clonotype has ten or more counts. This chain joins TRBV12-3 or TRBV12-4 and TRBJ2-6; TRBD1 agrees at 10 bases. Trimming took 6 bases from V and 2 from J; bases not matched to a gene: 1. The length of the CDR3 is 15 residues. The CDR3 sequence: CASSDRGPGANVLTF. The CDR3 DNA follows: TGTGCCAGCAGCGACAGGGGGCCTGGGGCCAACGTCCTGACTTTC.

This clonotype was detected a few times. The CDR3 DNA reads TGCAGTGCTACGAGTGGGTGGGCTACGGGGGAAGCTTTCTTT. Residues: CSATSGWATGEAFF. The chain combines TRBV20-1 with TRBJ1-1; the D is unclear. Germline V gene sequence: CDR1 DFQATT, CDR2 SNEGSKA (reference sequence). The CDR3 is made up of 14 amino acids. Deletions cut 4 bases from V and 8 bases from J, with 20 bases between.

This sequence joins TRBV9 and TRBJ1-2; tentative D call: TRBD1 (5 bases). V gave up 4 bases and J gave up 4 bases, with 20 bases separating them. CDR3 size: 16 residues. CDR1 and CDR2 (germline): SGDLS, YYNGEE. CDR3 residues: CASSTYSRAAPYGYTF. The CDR3 DNA reads TGTGCCAGCAGCACCTATTCCAGGGCAGCGCCCTATGGCTACACCTTC.

The rearrangement uses TRBV15 and TRBJ2-4, with D possibly matching TRBD2 (6 bases). CDR3 length: 14 residues. Germline assignment: CDR1 LNHNV and CDR2 YYDKDF (reference sequence). Trimming took 0 bases from V and 6 from J, leaving 9 bases between them. This CDR3 is CATSREIGGNIQYF. CDR3 coding DNA: TGTGCCACCAGCAGAGAAATCGGGGGAAACATTCAGTACTTC.